This T cell receptor (beta chain) came from a study of T cell responses to AZD1222 COVID-19 vaccine. The assay was immunoSEQ multiplex PCR, and TCRdb's table has in-frame clones only and misses some. The repertoire consists of around 130,000 clones, with approximately 86% occurring once and the leading ten covering roughly 3%. Germline V gene data show CDR1 as SNHLY and CDR2 as FYNNEI. The CDR3 consists of 14 residues. Trimming took off 7 bases at V and 0 bases at J, with 12 bases between the two ends. This clone appeared a single time. The sequenced sample was peripheral blood, obtained on day 0 of AZD1222 vaccination. The chain has TRBV2 and TRBJ1-1; no reliable D call. The sequence was collected from an adult in good health. The CDR3 coding sequence is TGTGCCAGCACGGGAGGGCAGGTGAACACTGAAGCTTTCTTT. It codes for CASTGGQVNTEAFF. Drawing the rest from reference TRBV2 and TRBJ1-1, the complete variable domain is EPEVTQTPSHQVTQMGQEVILRCVPISNHLYFYWYRQILGQKVEFLVSFYNNEISEKSEIFDDQFSVERPDGSNFTLKIRSTKLEDSAMYFCASTGGQVNTEAFFGQGTRLTVV.